These 11 T cell receptor beta chains originate from one sample sequenced in a study of cytomegalovirus exposure and HLA in healthy donors. Data came from immunoSEQ multiplex PCR; TCRdb stores just in-frame clones and leaves some out. This sample has about 340,000 clones, with just over 85% found just once. Sequenced material: PBMCs. Source of these receptors: a woman younger than 35 in good health and CMV-seronegative.

V and J are TRBV7-9 and TRBJ2-7; D perhaps matches TRBD2 (5 bases). The germline gives CDR1 SEHNR, CDR2 FQNEAQ (reference sequence). The V gene lost 4 bases and the J gene lost 2 bases, with 18 bases spanning the gap. This CDR3 spans 16 amino acids. The CDR3 coding sequence is TGTGCCAGCAGCTCCCTGGACGGGGAAGAACCCTACGAGCAGTACTTC. It yields the protein CASSSLDGEEPYEQYF.

This clone was counted once. The chain employs TRBV5-1 and TRBJ2-5; TRBD1 is a possible D gene (7 bases). There are 12 residues in the CDR3. Trimming took 3 bases from V and 5 from J, leaving 8 bases between them. From germline, CDR1 is SGHRS and CDR2 YFSETQ. CDR3 sequence: CASSSGGETQYF. CDR3 nucleotides: TGCGCCAGCAGCTCAGGGGGGGAGACCCAGTACTTC. The whole variable domain, filled in from reference TRBV5-1 and TRBJ2-5, reads KAGVTQTPRYLIKTRGQQVTLSCSPISGHRSVSWYQQTPGQGLQFLFEYFSETQRNKGNFPGRFSGRQFSNSRSEMNVSTLELGDSALYLCASSSGGETQYFGPGTRLLVL.

The chain has TRBV19 and TRBJ2-1; TRBD2 matches 12 bases. This CDR3 comprises 16 residues. The germline CDR1 and CDR2 sequences are LNHDA and SQIVND (reference sequence). J gave up 0 bases and V 5 bases, and 2 bases lay outside the gene matches. CDR3 in DNA: TGTGCCAGTAGTGTGACTAGCGGGAGCTCCTACAATGAGCAGTTCTTC. Residues: CASSVTSGSSYNEQFF.

The chain joins TRBV7-2 to TRBJ2-5, with D tentatively TRBD2 (6 bases). The CDR3 is 14 amino acids. The V end lost 5 bases, the J end lost 2 bases, and 12 bases lay between the germline ends. The germline V gene encodes CDR1 SGHTA and CDR2 FQGNSA. Here the CDR3 reads CASSPPGLQETQYF. For the CDR3, the DNA is TGTGCCAGCAGCCCCCCGGGACTTCAAGAGACCCAGTACTTC. The full variable domain, in which reference TRBV7-2 and TRBJ2-5 provide the parts outside the CDR3, is GAGVSQSPSNKVTEKGKDVELRCDPISGHTALYWYRQSLGQGLEFLIYFQGNSAPDKSGLPSDRFSAERTGGSVSTLTIQRTQQEDSAVYLCASSPPGLQETQYFGPGTRLLVL.

This rearrangement joins TRBV6-5 to TRBJ2-5; 7 bases map to TRBD1. The CDR3 totals 15 residues. CDR1 is MNHEY and CDR2 is SVGAGI in the germline V gene. Trimming cost V 10 bases and J 0 bases; bases outside gene matches: 11. For the CDR3, the DNA is TGTGCCACCAGGGACAGTACCTCGTACCAAGAGACCCAGTACTTC. Amino acid sequence: CATRDSTSYQETQYF.

The chain recombines TRBV7-9 with TRBJ2-5; D gene ambiguous. This CDR3 is built from 13 residues. V lost 1 base and J 2 bases, leaving 5 bases between the germline ends. Germline CDR1 reads SEHNR; CDR2 reads FQNEAQ (reference sequence). CDR3 in DNA: TGTGCCAGCAGCTTAGGTCCTCAAGAGACCCAGTACTTC. Its protein is CASSLGPQETQYF.

The gene calls are TRBV7-9 and TRBJ2-3, with D possibly TRBD1 on 6 matching bases. Germline CDR1 SEHNR, CDR2 FQNEAQ (reference sequence). The CDR3 has 14 residues. Deletions cut 7 bases from V and 4 bases from J, with 15 bases between. For the CDR3, the DNA is TGTGCCAGCACCGAAGGGGGATCGGCAGATACGCAGTATTTT. Amino acids: CASTEGGSADTQYF.

The chain combines TRBV2 with TRBJ2-3, with D uncertain. The germline V gene has CDR1 SNHLY and CDR2 FYNNEI. This CDR3 has 14 amino acids. The V gene lost 6 bases and the J gene lost 0 bases, with 10 bases spanning the gap. The CDR3 sequence: CASRGASSTDTQYF. The CDR3 DNA is TGTGCCAGCAGGGGCGCCTCTAGCACAGATACGCAGTATTTT.

The J gene is TRBJ2-3, the V gene TRBV7-3; the match to TRBD2 covers 10 bases. With V trimmed by 1 base and J by 5 bases, 6 bases remained unmatched. Germline assignment: CDR1 SGHTA and CDR2 FQGTGA. The CDR3 covers 16 residues. The chain's CDR3 is CASSLRLAGEGDTQYF. In DNA form, the CDR3 reads TGTGCCAGCAGCTTAAGGCTAGCGGGAGAGGGAGATACGCAGTATTTT.

The gene calls are TRBV28 and TRBJ2-7; 10 nucleotides match TRBD2. V trimming: 2 bases; J trimming: 0 bases; junction bases outside the gene matches: 4. The CDR3 consists of 16 residues. Germline V gene lookup returns CDR1 MDHEN and CDR2 SYDVKM. The DNA for the CDR3 is TGTGCCAGCAGTTTAAACCCTAGCGGGGGCTCCTACGAGCAGTACTTC. Amino acid sequence: CASSLNPSGGSYEQYF. Combining the CDR3 with reference TRBV28 and TRBJ2-7 gives the whole variable domain DVKVTQSSRYLVKRTGEKVFLECVQDMDHENMFWYRQDPGLGLRLIYFSYDVKMKEKGDIPEGYSVSREKKERFSLILESASTNQTSMYLCASSLNPSGGSYEQYFGPGTRLTVT.

The chain combines TRBV4-1 with TRBJ2-7; 16 bases line up with TRBD2. The trim removed 6 bases at V and 3 bases at J, leaving 11 bases unmatched. The CDR3 runs to 18 residues. The germline V gene has CDR1 MGHRA and CDR2 YSYEKL. The CDR3 here is CASSRGLAGGPEIYEQYF. The CDR3 DNA reads TGCGCCAGCAGTAGGGGACTAGCGGGAGGGCCGGAGATCTACGAGCAGTACTTC.